This T cell receptor (beta chain) came from a study of PD-1 blockade in classical Hodgkin lymphoma. Every patient relapsed after autologous stem cell transplantation, and brentuximab vedotin exposure varied. Points from the study as a whole: Exclusion was applied to patients who started nivolumab under 1 year after ASCT. Patients who responded completely had about the same baseline diversity as newly diagnosed patients. By cycle point C4D1, TCR diversity had risen significantly in CD4+ cells (but not CD8+ cells). What drove the repertoire differences, possibly disease activity or prior therapy, has not been defined.

CDR3 length: 15 residues. Germline V gene lookup returns CDR1 LNHDA and CDR2 SQIVND (reference sequence). Trimming cost V 7 bases and J 3 bases; bases outside gene matches: 7. Concerning this clone: What it recognizes is unknown.

Method: immunoSEQ multiplex PCR; TCRdb's copy keeps in-frame clones and lacks some. The data contain roughly 70,000 clones, about two thirds of them singletons. Specimen: peripheral blood mononuclear cells (PBMCs), collected before the second cycle of nivolumab. The chain joins TRBV19 to TRBJ2-3, with 10 bases aligning to TRBD2. This receptor was obtained from a human donor with classical Hodgkin lymphoma. The CDR3: CASTDHSGRTDTQYF. DNA of the CDR3: TGTGCCAGTACGGACCATAGCGGGAGGACAGATACGCAGTATTTT.